This T cell receptor (beta chain) was sequenced for a study of tumor-infiltrating lymphocytes in primary liver carcinoma. Overall study context: Staged T1-T3 N0M0, the tumors had sizes that ranged from roughly 4.2 to 10 cm across. Sample counts of productive TCRbeta reads spanned roughly 3.65 to 8 million; these counts were similar across tissue types.

Unsorted bulk tissue, about 18-32 mg of it, served as the source for co-extraction of RNA and DNA. Production of TCR beta cDNA used approximately 0.45 ug total RNA together with a constant-region primer. Amplification in three nested multiplex PCR rounds with slightly modified ARM-PCR gave rise to TCR beta libraries. The opening two PCR rounds, around 9 cycles each, paired TRBV1-TRBV30 forward primers with a C-beta reverse primer. TCRdb ran MiXCR on the multiplex PCR reads and lists one entry per CDR3 protein. Seen here are approximately 80,000 distinct CDR3 sequences, 69% observed once, and the top ten hold roughly 28%. This CDR3 contains 13 residues. Trimming shortened V by 6 bases and J by 1 base, and 10 bases separated the two germline ends. Germline CDR1 reads SGHKS; CDR2 reads YYEKEE (reference sequence). As for this clonotype: A much larger clonotype is one base distant, so this may be a read error.

The material sequenced was tumor-adjacent normal liver tissue. The rearrangement joins TRBV5-5 to TRBJ2-5; D gene uncertain. The origin of this receptor is a man in his forties or fifties with primary liver carcinoma and hepatitis B virus infection. DNA for the CDR3: TGTGCCAGCAACTGGAGTACCCAAGAGACCCAGTACTTC. As protein: CASNWSTQETQYF.